These 26 T cell receptor beta chains share one sample of origin, sequenced in a study of early T cells in non-severe SARS-CoV-2 infection. TCRdb re-analysed the 5' RACE reads in MiXCR, keeping a single row per CDR3 protein. Of about 46,000 distinct CDR3 sequences in the sample, less than 6.5% are singletons; the top ten hold 5% to 5.5%. Here the sequenced sample was whole blood, taken at baseline. These receptors came from an adult who was a healthcare worker with PCR-confirmed SARS-CoV-2 infection or an uninfected control (not recorded which).

This rearrangement joins TRBV2 to TRBJ2-2, with TRBD2 identical over 14 bases. CDR3 size: 18 residues. CDR1 and CDR2 from the germline V gene are SNHLY and FYNNEI. The trim removed 3 bases at V and 4 bases at J, leaving 7 bases unmatched. In DNA form, the CDR3 reads TGTGCCAGCAGTGATATGGGACTAGCGGGAGAACTCACCGGGGAGCTGTTTTTT. Translated: CASSDMGLAGELTGELFF.

The sample holds many counts of this clonotype. V is TRBV5-1 and J is TRBJ2-7, with unresolved D. Germline V gives CDR1 SGHRS, CDR2 YFSETQ. The CDR3 has 15 residues. Trimming took 4 bases from V and 0 from J, leaving 14 bases between them. CDR3 residues: CASSLERRFSYEQYF. CDR3 nucleotide sequence: TGCGCCAGCAGCCTTGAGCGAAGGTTCTCCTACGAGCAGTACTTC.

In its sample, this clonotype was seen many times. The rearrangement uses TRBV9 and TRBJ2-5; tentatively, D is TRBD2 (5 bases). The CDR3 is 14 residues long. Germline V gene data show CDR1 as SGDLS and CDR2 as YYNGEE. The germline V and J ends were trimmed by 7 bases and 5 bases, with 18 bases remaining between them. CDR3 in DNA: TGTGCCAGCGGAGGCGGTTGGAACGAGGAGACCCAGTACTTC. Translated, it gives CASGGGWNEETQYF.

This clonotype was counted at least ten times. The chain is built from TRBV19 and TRBJ1-6; the match to TRBD1 covers 9 bases. The CDR3 is 15 residues long. Trimming cost V 5 bases and J 9 bases; bases outside gene matches: 8. Per the germline V gene, CDR1 is LNHDA and CDR2 is SQIVND (reference sequence). In DNA form, the CDR3 reads TGTGCCAGTAGTTCAACTGGACAGGGGAGTTCACCCCTCCACTTT. It codes for CASSSTGQGSSPLHF. The variable domain in full, with the rest retrieved from reference TRBV19 and TRBJ1-6, is DGGITQSPKYLFRKEGQNVTLSCEQNLNHDAMYWYRQDPGQGLRLIYYSQIVNDFQKGDIAEGYSVSREKKESFPLTVTSAQKNPTAFYLCASSSTGQGSSPLHFGNGTRLTVT.

The table lists this clonotype with many counts. The chain employs TRBV11-2 and TRBJ1-1; no firm D call. Trimming took off 3 bases at V and 0 bases at J, with 11 bases between the two ends. The CDR3 loop spans 15 amino acids. Germline V gene sequence: CDR1 SGHAT, CDR2 FQNNGV. CDR3 protein: CASSLAGTMNTEAFF. The CDR3 DNA reads as TGTGCCAGCAGCTTGGCAGGAACCATGAACACTGAAGCTTTCTTT. The complete variable domain, with remaining parts taken from reference TRBV11-2 and TRBJ1-1, reads EAGVAQSPRYKIIEKRQSVAFWCNPISGHATLYWYQQILGQGPKLLIQFQNNGVVDDSQLPKDRFSAERLKGVDSTLKIQPAKLEDSAVYLCASSLAGTMNTEAFFGQGTRLTVV.

Ten or more counts support this clonotype. The chain links TRBV6-5 to TRBJ2-2; possibly TRBD1 or TRBD2 for D (6 bases each). V was clipped by 11 bases and J by 6 bases, with 13 bases between them. Germline V gene data show CDR1 as MNHEY and CDR2 as SVGAGI. The CDR3 is made up of 12 amino acids. The CDR3 is CASVGGPGELFF. CDR3 nucleotide sequence: TGTGCCTCAGTGGGGGGCCCCGGGGAGCTGTTTTTT.

The V gene is TRBV6-5, the J gene TRBJ1-1; D gene uncertain. Per the germline V gene, CDR1 is MNHEY and CDR2 is SVGAGI. Trimming took 3 bases from V and 1 from J, leaving 9 bases between them. CDR3 size: 14 residues. CDR3 amino acids: CASSYGGRNTEAFF. Here the CDR3 DNA reads TGTGCCAGCAGTTATGGAGGCCGGAACACTGAAGCTTTCTTT.

In its sample, this clonotype was seen many times. This rearrangement joins TRBV28 to TRBJ2-3, with 10 bases fitting TRBD1. There are 16 residues in the CDR3. J gave up 5 bases and V 1 base, and 6 bases lay outside the gene matches. Germline CDR1 is MDHEN and CDR2 is SYDVKM. The CDR3 bases are TGTGCCAGCAGTTTATTAGGGGGACAGGGGCAAGATACGCAGTATTTT. Translation gives CASSLLGGQGQDTQYF.

The sample holds many counts of this clonotype. The chain employs TRBV5-6 and TRBJ2-3; D perhaps matches TRBD1 (6 bases). Germline V CDR1 and CDR2: SGHDT, YYEEEE. The CDR3 has 17 residues. V lost 2 bases and J 2 bases, leaving 18 bases between the germline ends. The CDR3 protein is CASSLPVSQGLTDTQYF. CDR3 nucleotides: TGTGCCAGCAGCTTACCTGTCAGTCAGGGGCTCACAGATACGCAGTATTTT.

This chain's CDR3 is CASSILAGGPTDTQYF. The CDR3 DNA sequence: TGTGCCAGCAGTATACTAGCGGGAGGGCCCACAGATACGCAGTATTTT. The J gene is TRBJ2-3, the V gene TRBV27; 13 nucleotides align to TRBD2. This CDR3 has 16 amino acids. Per germline, CDR1 MNHEY and CDR2 SMNVEV (reference sequence). The V and J ends lost 5 bases and 2 bases, in that order; junction bases with no gene match: 4.

This clonotype was counted at least ten times. The CDR3 is CASSWEETQYF. The CDR3 DNA reads TGTGCCAGCAGCTGGGAAGAGACCCAGTACTTC. This chain connects TRBV7-2 to TRBJ2-5; D is uncertain. This CDR3 comprises 11 residues. With 4 bases removed from V and 3 bases from J, the gap between germline ends came to 3 bases. The germline CDR1 and CDR2 sequences are SGHTA and FQGNSA.

This clonotype was found a few times. The gene calls are TRBV29-1 and TRBJ1-1, with 7 nucleotides matching TRBD1. The CDR3 sequence is 12 residues long. Germline V gives CDR1 SQVTM, CDR2 ANQGSEA. V shed 7 bases, J shed 2 bases, and the junction held 4 bases outside the gene matches. The CDR3 DNA reads TGCAGCGCCCGGGACAGCAACACTGAAGCTTTCTTT. It translates to CSARDSNTEAFF.

This rearrangement joins TRBV11-2 to TRBJ2-2; D not certain. The CDR3 totals 14 residues. Per germline, CDR1 SGHAT and CDR2 FQNNGV. The ends were cut back, 3 bases at V and 2 bases at J, with 7 bases in the middle. The CDR3 DNA follows: TGTGCCAGCAGCTTCAGTCTTAACACCGGGGAGCTGTTTTTT. Protein product: CASSFSLNTGELFF.

The V gene is TRBV5-4, the J gene TRBJ2-2, with no clear D. Trimming cost V 1 base and J 4 bases, with 8 bases left between them. Germline V CDR1 and CDR2: SGHNT, YYREEE (reference sequence). The length of the CDR3 is 14 residues. The CDR3 nucleotides read TGTGCCAGCAGCTTGAAAGTGGGCACCGGGGAGCTGTTTTTT. It encodes CASSLKVGTGELFF.

This clonotype was observed at least ten times. This chain joins TRBV2 and TRBJ1-1, with 7 positions matching TRBD1. V was pared by 0 bases and J by 1 base, with 11 bases of the junction left unmatched. Germline loops: CDR1 SNHLY, CDR2 FYNNEI. The length of the CDR3 is 18 residues. In nucleotides, the CDR3 is TGTGCCAGCAGTGAAGCTTGGGACAGCGGGTGGACGAACACTGAAGCTTTCTTT. It is translated as CASSEAWDSGWTNTEAFF.

This clonotype was seen ten or more times. This sequence joins TRBV7-9 and TRBJ2-1; TRBD1 agrees at 8 bases. The ends lost 4 bases at V and 6 bases at J; junction bases unmatched: 2. The CDR3 is made up of 13 amino acids. Germline V lookup: CDR1 SEHNR, CDR2 FQNEAQ (reference sequence). The CDR3 sequence is CASSWGQANEQFF. In DNA form, the CDR3 reads TGTGCCAGCAGCTGGGGACAGGCCAATGAGCAGTTCTTC.

This clonotype was seen many times. This rearrangement joins TRBV27 to TRBJ1-1, with D possibly matching TRBD1 (6 bases). The germline V gene encodes CDR1 MNHEY and CDR2 SMNVEV (reference sequence). V lost 7 bases, J lost 1 base, and 13 bases lay in between. This CDR3 spans 14 amino acids. The CDR3 DNA reads as TGTGCCAGCAAATCGCGGGGGGCGAACACTGAAGCTTTCTTT. This sequence encodes CASKSRGANTEAFF.

This clonotype was observed at least ten times. The chain uses TRBV4-1 and TRBJ2-3, with D maybe TRBD1 (7 bases). This CDR3 spans 14 amino acids. Trimming took 4 bases from V and 5 from J, leaving 13 bases between them. Germline V gives CDR1 MGHRA, CDR2 YSYEKL. The CDR3 bases are TGCGCCAGCAGCCTCCAGGGGGGATTAGATACGCAGTATTTT. Protein: CASSLQGGLDTQYF.

The V and J genes are TRBV20-1 and TRBJ2-5, with 8 bases that match TRBD1. Germline CDR1 and CDR2: DFQATT and SNEGSKA (reference sequence). J was trimmed by 5 bases and V by 2 bases; bases with no gene match: 10. The CDR3 is 15 amino acids. The CDR3 spells CSARHQQGVLETQYF. CDR3 bases: TGCAGTGCTAGACACCAACAGGGGGTATTGGAGACCCAGTACTTC.

This clonotype was found many times. This chain links TRBV20-1 with TRBJ2-1; 10 bases are a match to TRBD2. The CDR3 spans 15 residues. Germline V gene data show CDR1 as DFQATT and CDR2 as SNEGSKA (reference sequence). Trimming removed 3 bases from V and 4 bases from J; junction bases left unmatched: 6. The CDR3 spells CSARDVAGGYNEQFF. The CDR3 region has the DNA TGCAGTGCTAGGGACGTAGCGGGAGGTTACAATGAGCAGTTCTTC.

This clonotype was counted many times. The V call is TRBV2, the J call TRBJ2-5; no definite D call. V was trimmed by 8 bases and J by 7 bases, leaving 14 bases between them. The germline V gene has CDR1 SNHLY and CDR2 FYNNEI. This CDR3 has 12 residues. CDR3 bases: TGTGCCAGCCGTGGCGGAGCAGGGACCCAGTACTTC. It codes for CASRGGAGTQYF.

This clonotype was recorded at least ten times. The chain joins TRBV7-9 to TRBJ2-1; TRBD2 aligns across 9 bases. CDR3 length: 14 residues. CDR1 is SEHNR, CDR2 FQNEAQ, per germline (reference sequence). V gave up 3 bases and J gave up 7 bases; unmatched junction bases: 4. CDR3 DNA sequence: TGTGCCAGCAGCTTTAGCGGGAGTAATAATGAGCAGTTCTTC. Translating it yields CASSFSGSNNEQFF.

The chain carries TRBV7-3 and TRBJ2-3; D is uncertain. CDR1 is SGHTA, CDR2 FQGTGA, per germline. Trimming cost V 2 bases and J 3 bases, with 6 bases left between them. The CDR3 is 13 amino acids. CDR3: CASSLWSTDTQYF. The DNA of the CDR3 is TGTGCCAGCAGCTTATGGTCTACAGATACGCAGTATTTT.

This clonotype occurred many times. This chain connects TRBV7-2 to TRBJ2-7; D unclear. The CDR3 runs to 15 residues. Germline values: CDR1 SGHTA, CDR2 FQGNSA. The ends were cut back, 2 bases at V and 2 bases at J, with 13 bases in the middle. CDR3 sequence (DNA): TGTGCCAGCAGCTTAAGTTTAAGGGATCCCTACGAGCAGTACTTC. This sequence encodes CASSLSLRDPYEQYF.

V gene TRBV7-3 combines with J gene TRBJ1-5; 8 bases agree with TRBD1. The V gene end was trimmed by 4 bases and the J gene end by 7 bases; junction bases not matched to a gene: 12. CDR1 and CDR2 (germline): SGHTA, FQGTGA. This CDR3 contains 16 residues. The CDR3 reads CASSSIGQGLRQPQHF. The CDR3 DNA reads as TGTGCCAGCAGCTCTATCGGACAGGGCCTTAGGCAGCCCCAGCATTTT. Complete variable domain (other parts from reference TRBV7-3 and TRBJ1-5): GAGVSQTPSNKVTEKGKYVELRCDPISGHTALYWYRQSLGQGPEFLIYFQGTGAADDSGLPNDRFFAVRPEGSVSTLKIQRTERGDSAVYLCASSSIGQGLRQPQHFGDGTRLSIL.

Ten or more counts support this clonotype. This chain connects TRBV29-1 to TRBJ2-1, with TRBD2 matching 10 bases. CDR1 and CDR2 from the germline V gene are SQVTM and ANQGSEA. The ends lost 4 bases at V and 0 bases at J; junction bases unmatched: 6. The length of the CDR3 is 16 residues. The CDR3 spells CSVVGLAESSYNEQFF. The CDR3 nucleotides read TGCAGCGTTGTAGGACTAGCGGAAAGCTCCTACAATGAGCAGTTCTTC.